Listed below are T cell receptor beta chains from one sample, sequenced in a study of a mutant IDH1 vaccine in newly diagnosed glioma. Measured with immunoSEQ multiplex PCR; TCRdb has only the in-frame clones, and not every one. The profile shows 23,000 or so clones, 79% of them singletons. Their target antigens are unknown. The sequencing here drew on PBMCs, taken from a glioma patient whose treatment included an IDH1 peptide vaccine. These receptors were collected from a man aged 35 to 55 with glioma. The CDR3 runs from the conserved cysteine through the conserved F or W. A D gene is named only where the DNA matches it firmly. A row's size may be missing; if present it is once, few, many or a size class.

clone_size	v_call	j_call	d_call	cdr3_nt	cdr3_aa
-	TRBV19	TRBJ1-2	-	TGTGCCAGTAGGTCACCATTAGTAGGAAATGGCTACACCTTC	CASRSPLVGNGYTF
few	TRBV18	TRBJ1-1	-	TGTGCCAGCTCACCAGAAGGGGACACTGAAGCTTTCTTT	CASSPEGDTEAFF
-	TRBV27	TRBJ2-3	TRBD2	TGTGCCAGCAGCCCAGGGAGGGCAGATACGCAGTATTTT	CASSPGRADTQYF
-	TRBV18	TRBJ1-1	-	TGTGCCAGCTCCGAATCTGGGCACACTGAAGCTTTCTTT	CASSESGHTEAFF
once	TRBV7-2	TRBJ2-5	-	TGTGCCAGCAGCTTAAGCTTCCAAGAGACCCAGTACTTC	CASSLSFQETQYF
-	TRBV7-2	TRBJ1-1	-	TGTGCCAGCAGCTTATTGTCAGGGGTCGAAGCTTTCTTT	CASSLLSGVEAFF
-	TRBV12-5	TRBJ1-2	-	TGTGCTAGTGGTACTCAGACGGACTATGGCTACACCTTC	CASGTQTDYGYTF
-	TRBV19	TRBJ1-3	-	TGTGCCAGTAGTATAGATCTATATCACGCACTCTCTGGAAACACCATATATTTT	CASSIDLYHALSGNTIYF
-	TRBV28	TRBJ2-3	-	TGTGCCAGCAGTTTGAGGCAGGACCCCAATACGCAGTATTTT	CASSLRQDPNTQYF
-	TRBV9	TRBJ2-3	TRBD2	TGTGCCAGCAGCGTAGCGATGGGAGGGCATCAGGGAGATACGCAGTATTTT	CASSVAMGGHQGDTQYF
few	TRBV7-9	TRBJ1-1	-	TGTGCCAGCAGCCCCAGGGGCGGGGACACTGAAGCTTTCTTT	CASSPRGGDTEAFF
-	TRBV15	TRBJ1-1	-	TGTGCCACCAGCAGAGATCGGGGGGGCGGTGGGTTCTTT	CATSRDRGGGGFF
-	TRBV6-5	TRBJ1-1	-	TGTGCCAGCAACGAGCGTACGGTGAACACTGAAGCTTTCTTT	CASNERTVNTEAFF
-	TRBV4-3	TRBJ1-1	-	TGCGCCAGCAGCCAAGGGGCGAAACGGAACACTGAAGCTTTCTTT	CASSQGAKRNTEAFF
-	TRBV9	TRBJ1-1	-	TGTGCCAGCAGCCCACAGAACACTGAAGCTTTCTTT	CASSPQNTEAFF
few	TRBV7-9	TRBJ1-4	TRBD1	TGTGCCAGCAGCCGAACTCAGGGGGTCACCAATGAAAAACTGTTTTTT	CASSRTQGVTNEKLFF
-	TRBV19	TRBJ1-4	TRBD1	TGTGCCAGTAGTGGCCCGACAGGGGGGGCTGAAAAACTGTTTTTT	CASSGPTGGAEKLFF
-	TRBV1	TRBJ2-3	-	TGCACCAGCAGCCAAGAGGAAGCGGAGCCAACAGATACGCAGTATTTT	CTSSQEEAEPTDTQYF
-	TRBV5-1	TRBJ1-3	-	TGCGCCAGCAGCTCGCAGACAGGCCCCTCTGGAAACACCATATATTTT	CASSSQTGPSGNTIYF
-	TRBV19	TRBJ1-3	TRBD1	TGTGCCAGTCATACTCCGGGACAGGGTTTCTTCGGAAACACCATATATTTT	CASHTPGQGFFGNTIYF
few	TRBV30	TRBJ1-5	-	TGTGCCTGGAGCGAGGGACTGCACAATCAGCCCCAGCATTTT	CAWSEGLHNQPQHF
-	TRBV6-1	TRBJ1-5	TRBD1	TGTGCCAGCAGCAAAGGGACAGGGTGGAATCAGCCCCAGCATTTT	CASSKGTGWNQPQHF
-	TRBV11-3	TRBJ2-1	-	TGTGCCAGCAGCCCTAGGTATGGTGAGCAGTTCTTC	CASSPRYGEQFF
-	TRBV5-4	TRBJ2-1	TRBD2	TGTGCCAGCAGCGCTGGTGGTAGCGGGGCTTCCTACAATGAGCAGTTCTTC	CASSAGGSGASYNEQFF
-	TRBV7-9	TRBJ2-7	TRBD2	TGTGCCAGCAGACCCCTTACTAGCGGGAGCTTCTACGAGCAGTACTTC	CASRPLTSGSFYEQYF
few	TRBV4-3	TRBJ1-2	TRBD1	TGCGCCAGCAGCCAGCAGGGGGGCTATGGCTACACCTTC	CASSQQGGYGYTF
few	TRBV7-2	TRBJ2-3	TRBD2	TGTGCCAGCAGCCCCGGACTAGTCGCAGATACGCAGTATTTT	CASSPGLVADTQYF
-	TRBV11-2	TRBJ2-2	TRBD1	TGTGCCAGCAGGCAGGGGGCCGGCACCGGGGAGCTGTTTTTT	CASRQGAGTGELFF
few	TRBV15	TRBJ1-3	-	TGTGCCACCAGCAGACGGGGGTCCGGAAACACCATATATTTT	CATSRRGSGNTIYF
-	TRBV11-3	TRBJ2-3	-	TGTGCCAGCAGCTTTCTCGACAACCCAGATACGCAGTATTTT	CASSFLDNPDTQYF
-	TRBV12-5	TRBJ1-1	-	TGTGCTAGTGGTTTGGCCGACAGGAACACTGAAGCTTTCTTT	CASGLADRNTEAFF
-	TRBV5-1	TRBJ2-5	TRBD2	TGCGCCAGCAGCTTTCAGGGAGGGACGTTGGAGACCCAGTACTTC	CASSFQGGTLETQYF
few	TRBV19	TRBJ1-2	-	TGTGCCAGTAGCCTGGGTTCTCCCAACTATGGCTACACCTTC	CASSLGSPNYGYTF
-	TRBV25-1	TRBJ1-4	-	TGTGCCAGCAGTGAATATGGCGCAGTAGCTAGGGAAAAACTGTTTTTT	CASSEYGAVAREKLFF
-	TRBV28	TRBJ2-7	TRBD1	TGTGCCAGCACCGAAACAGGGGATGGGTACGAGCAGTACTTC	CASTETGDGYEQYF
-	TRBV5-6	TRBJ2-3	TRBD2	TGTGCCAGCAGCTTGTACCTCACTAGCGGGAGGCCTGGGGATACGCAGTATTTT	CASSLYLTSGRPGDTQYF
-	TRBV5-4	TRBJ2-7	-	TGTGCCAGCAGCCATCGGGACTCCTACGAGCAGTACTTC	CASSHRDSYEQYF
-	TRBV5-5	TRBJ1-1	TRBD1	TGTGCCAGCAGCCGAGACAGGGACACTGAAGCTTTCTTT	CASSRDRDTEAFF
-	TRBV10-3	TRBJ1-2	-	TGTGCCATCAGTGGGCAGGGTGGCTACACCTTC	CAISGQGGYTF
-	TRBV9	TRBJ2-5	TRBD2	TGTGCCAGCAGCGACTTAGCGGGAGGAGGCCAAGAGACCCAGTACTTC	CASSDLAGGGQETQYF
-	TRBV5-4	TRBJ2-7	-	TGTGCCAGCAGCTTGGACAGGGACCACGAGCAGTACTTC	CASSLDRDHEQYF
-	TRBV5-4	TRBJ1-1	-	TGTGCCAGCAGCTCAGACCTCCACACTGAAGCTTTCTTT	CASSSDLHTEAFF